Listed here is a single T cell receptor (beta chain). The data stem from a study of blood T cell repertoires in COVID-19. Turning to the study itself: COVID-19 samples from acute and convalescent phases originated in the United States, Italy and Spain. In each case, the material was cDNA or gDNA derived from T cells, B-cell-depleted T cells, or PBMCs.

In the study's own analysis: For nucleated cells, counts were estimated from reference gene primer amplification. The assay was immunoSEQ multiplex PCR, and TCRdb's table has in-frame clones only and misses some. D and trimming come from the DNA, and the V and J calls and clone size come from that table. The sample yields 150,000 to 200,000 clones, roughly four fifths seen once. The CDR3 has 15 residues. V lost 8 bases, J lost 1 base, and 17 bases lay in between. CDR1 is SGHVS, CDR2 FQNEAQ, per germline. The sequence was obtained from a woman older than 75 with acute or convalescent COVID-19. Material: peripheral blood. The rearrangement links TRBV7-8 to TRBJ1-1; no definite D call. CDR3 nucleotide sequence: TGTGCCAGCTCTGGTTTTAACACCCCGAACACTGAAGCTTTCTTT. Encoded protein: CASSGFNTPNTEAFF.